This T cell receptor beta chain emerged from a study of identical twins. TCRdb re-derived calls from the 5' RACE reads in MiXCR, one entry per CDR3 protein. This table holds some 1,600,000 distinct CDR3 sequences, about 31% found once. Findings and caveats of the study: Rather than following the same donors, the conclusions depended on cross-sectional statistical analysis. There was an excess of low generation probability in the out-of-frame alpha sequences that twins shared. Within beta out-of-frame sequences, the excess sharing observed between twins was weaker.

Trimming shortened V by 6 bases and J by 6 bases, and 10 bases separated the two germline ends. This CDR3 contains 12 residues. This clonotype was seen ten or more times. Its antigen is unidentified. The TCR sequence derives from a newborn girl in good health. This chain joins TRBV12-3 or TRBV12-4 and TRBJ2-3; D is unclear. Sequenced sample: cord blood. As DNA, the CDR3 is TGTGCCAGCAGCTTACTTAAGGATACGCAGTATTTT. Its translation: CASSLLKDTQYF.